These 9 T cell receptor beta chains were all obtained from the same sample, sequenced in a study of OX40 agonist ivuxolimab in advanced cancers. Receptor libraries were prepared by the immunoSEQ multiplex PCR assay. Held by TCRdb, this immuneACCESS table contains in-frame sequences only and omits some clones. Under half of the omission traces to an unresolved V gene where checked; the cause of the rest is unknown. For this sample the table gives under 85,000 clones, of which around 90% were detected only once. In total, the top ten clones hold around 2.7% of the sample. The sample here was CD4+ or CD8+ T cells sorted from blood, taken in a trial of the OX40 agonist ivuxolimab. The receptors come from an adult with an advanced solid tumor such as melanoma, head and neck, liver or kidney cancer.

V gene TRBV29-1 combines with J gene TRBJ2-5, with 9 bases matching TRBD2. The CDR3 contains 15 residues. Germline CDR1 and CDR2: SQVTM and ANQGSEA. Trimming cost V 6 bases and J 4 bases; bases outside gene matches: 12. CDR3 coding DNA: TGCAGCGTCGCTAAGACTAGCGGTTCTGGAGAGACCCAGTACTTC. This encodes CSVAKTSGSGETQYF.

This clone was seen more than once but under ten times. In DNA, the CDR3 is TGTGCCAGCAGCCAAGTGTCCGGGCGCTACGAGCAGTACTTC. Protein: CASSQVSGRYEQYF. The chain joins TRBV14 to TRBJ2-7; no definite D call. This CDR3 is built from 14 residues. Germline V CDR1 and CDR2: SGHDN, FVKESK. V gave up 1 base and J gave up 3 bases, with 10 bases separating them.

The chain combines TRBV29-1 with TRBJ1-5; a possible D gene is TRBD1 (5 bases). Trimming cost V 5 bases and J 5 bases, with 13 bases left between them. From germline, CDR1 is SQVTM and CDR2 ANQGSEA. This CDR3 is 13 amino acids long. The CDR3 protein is CSVLTGTYQPQHF. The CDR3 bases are TGCAGCGTTCTAACCGGGACCTATCAGCCCCAGCATTTT. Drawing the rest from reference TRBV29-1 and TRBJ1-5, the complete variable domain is SAVISQKPSRDICQRGTSLTIQCQVDSQVTMMFWYRQQPGQSLTLIATANQGSEATYESGFVIDKFPISRPNLTFSTLTVSNMSPEDSSIYLCSVLTGTYQPQHFGDGTRLSIL.

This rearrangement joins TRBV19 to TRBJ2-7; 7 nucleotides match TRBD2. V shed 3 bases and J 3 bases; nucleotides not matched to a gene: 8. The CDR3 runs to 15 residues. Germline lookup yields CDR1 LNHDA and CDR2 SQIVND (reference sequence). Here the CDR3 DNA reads TGTGCCAGTAGTATTGCAGCGGGGCCCCTCTACGAGCAGTACTTC. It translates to CASSIAAGPLYEQYF.

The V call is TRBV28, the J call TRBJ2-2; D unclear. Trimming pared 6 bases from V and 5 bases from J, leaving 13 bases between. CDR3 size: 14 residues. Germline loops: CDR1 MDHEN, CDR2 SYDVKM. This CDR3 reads CASSRVLRTGELFF. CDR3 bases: TGTGCCAGCAGCCGTGTATTGAGGACCGGGGAGCTGTTTTTT.

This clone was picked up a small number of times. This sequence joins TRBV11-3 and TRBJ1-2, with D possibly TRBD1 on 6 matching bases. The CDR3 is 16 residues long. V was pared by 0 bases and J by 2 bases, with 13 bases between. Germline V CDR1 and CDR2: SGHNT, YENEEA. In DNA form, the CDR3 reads TGTGCCAGCAGCTTAGAGGGACGGAGGGGGAACTATGGCTACACCTTC. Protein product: CASSLEGRRGNYGYTF.

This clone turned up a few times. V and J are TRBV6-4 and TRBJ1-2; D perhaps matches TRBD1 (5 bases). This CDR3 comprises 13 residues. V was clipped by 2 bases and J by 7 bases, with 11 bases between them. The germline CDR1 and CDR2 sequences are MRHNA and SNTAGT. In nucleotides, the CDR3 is TGTGCCAGCAGTGACGAGGGGCGCGGTGGCTACACCTTC. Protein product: CASSDEGRGGYTF.

CDR3 loop: CASSWGLAGELTQYF. The CDR3 DNA follows: TGTGCCAGCAGCTGGGGACTAGCGGGAGAGCTTACGCAGTATTTT. The chain employs TRBV5-8 and TRBJ2-3, with 14 bases fitting TRBD2. There are 15 residues in the CDR3. Per the germline V gene, CDR1 is SGHTS and CDR2 is YDEGEE. V shed 3 bases and J 8 bases; nucleotides not matched to a gene: 5.

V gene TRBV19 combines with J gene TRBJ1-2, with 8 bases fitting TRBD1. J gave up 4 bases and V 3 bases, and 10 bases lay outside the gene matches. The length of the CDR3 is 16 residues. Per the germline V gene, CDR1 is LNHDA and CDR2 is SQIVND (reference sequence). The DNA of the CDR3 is TGTGCCAGTAGTATCCAGCACAGGGGGGAAACCTATGGCTACACCTTC. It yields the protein CASSIQHRGETYGYTF. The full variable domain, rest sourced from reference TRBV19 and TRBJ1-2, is DGGITQSPKYLFRKEGQNVTLSCEQNLNHDAMYWYRQDPGQGLRLIYYSQIVNDFQKGDIAEGYSVSREKKESFPLTVTSAQKNPTAFYLCASSIQHRGETYGYTFGSGTRLTVV.